This is a list of T cell receptor beta chains from one sample in a study of cytotoxic CD8 clonotypes in ibrutinib-treated CLL. The table came from immunoSEQ multiplex PCR; TCRdb's copy has only in-frame clones and leaves some out. The data show roughly 58,000 clones, 50% to 65% seen once. Material: PBMCs, obtained at disease progression, from a patient treated with ibrutinib. Receptors originate from a human donor with chronic lymphocytic leukemia. Both conserved end residues are trimmed from each CDR3. A D gene is named only where the DNA matches it firmly.

j_call v_call cdr3_length d_call cdr3_aa
TRBJ1-6 TRBV5-1 11 NA ASSLGGTWNLH
TRBJ1-2 TRBV7-2 12 NA ASSLDGALSSYT
TRBJ2-7 TRBV6-5 11 NA ASSTPRDYEQY
TRBJ2-2 TRBV9 16 TRBD1 ASSGTRGGAPNTGELF
TRBJ2-7 TRBV9 14 NA ASSPGTGLGGNEQY
TRBJ1-1 TRBV18 10 NA ASSPVETEAF
TRBJ2-3 TRBV6-4 12 TRBD2 ASSLGLAGDTQY
TRBJ2-1 TRBV6-5 13 TRBD2 ASRKREGYYNEQF
TRBJ2-7 TRBV6-1 10 NA ASSLGGYEQY
TRBJ2-5 TRBV6-5 11 NA ASSKQGQETQY
TRBJ1-5 TRBV7-2 11 NA ASSYTPERAQH
TRBJ2-5 TRBV5-4 14 TRBD2 ASSPGGTGRRETQY
TRBJ1-5 TRBV7-9 15 TRBD1 ASSFGTGAISNQPQH
TRBJ2-7 TRBV7-2 13 TRBD1 ASSPQGGSVGEQY
TRBJ2-5 TRBV28 11 TRBD1 ASSRTGAVTQY
TRBJ2-7 TRBV28 13 NA ASPPAGVPLNEQY
TRBJ2-3 TRBV4-3 15 NA ASSQDYLAVSTDTQY
TRBJ1-1 TRBV28 11 NA ASSSTGGASTR
TRBJ2-3 TRBV5-1 9 NA ASSPADTQY
TRBJ2-1 TRBV19 12 TRBD2 ASSPGLRYNEQF
TRBJ2-3 TRBV7-8 13 NA ASSLQRPATDTQY
TRBJ1-2 TRBV19 11 NA ASSPDGGYGYT
TRBJ2-1 TRBV2 13 TRBD1 ASSPTGVGYNEQF
TRBJ1-5 TRBV7-2 12 TRBD1 ASSSDRGNQPQH
TRBJ2-2 TRBV5-1 13 NA ASSLDLGNTGELF
TRBJ2-7 TRBV19 15 NA ASSIQGWGTSSYEQY
TRBJ1-5 TRBV18 13 NA ASSRGTGGNQPQH
TRBJ2-3 TRBV28 14 TRBD1 ASSLDTGGSTDTQY
TRBJ2-1 TRBV18 13 NA ASSPMRGHNNEQF
TRBJ2-5 TRBV15 14 TRBD1 ATSRGTGAGWETQY
TRBJ1-5 TRBV2 14 NA ASTLPSTTSNQPQH
TRBJ2-7 TRBV25-1 14 TRBD2 ASSEVLAGESYEQY
TRBJ2-1 TRBV11-3 11 NA ASSLQGYNEQF
TRBJ2-1 TRBV11-3 10 NA ASFHSWNEQF
TRBJ2-7 TRBV20-1 9 NA SARGGSEQY
TRBJ2-7 TRBV9 14 NA ASSVAAWADPYEQY
TRBJ1-1 TRBV6-5 12 NA ASRFRGSGTEAF
TRBJ1-1 TRBV29-1 10 TRBD1 SVGQGYTEAF
TRBJ2-7 TRBV6-1 13 NA ASSEGPAGGYEQY
TRBJ1-4 TRBV9 13 NA ASSVEGGTNEKLF
TRBJ2-5 TRBV28 13 TRBD2 ASSPAASGQETQY
TRBJ1-2 TRBV4-1 12 TRBD1 ASSPGQGFGGYT
TRBJ2-3 TRBV5-5 12 NA ASSLGGSQDTQY
TRBJ1-6 TRBV27 13 NA ASSLSTRGDSPLH
TRBJ1-2 TRBV6-5 13 NA ASSSTNTRSGGYT
TRBJ1-4 TRBV6-1 17 TRBD1 ASSEAYGTGGANVEKLF
TRBJ1-1 TRBV28 11 NA ASSTGINTEAF
TRBJ1-6 TRBV6-5 11 NA ASSSNWASPLH
TRBJ2-1 TRBV10-3 13 TRBD1 AISGGQGVWNEQF
TRBJ1-6 TRBV18 12 NA ASSPPNYNSPLH
TRBJ1-4 TRBV6-5 12 NA ASATYRLDEKLF
TRBJ1-3 TRBV27 12 NA ASSLRGAGNTIY
TRBJ1-5 TRBV7-8 11 NA ASSHEEGRIKH
TRBJ1-1 TRBV27 13 TRBD1 ASSSWGQAFTEAF